This TCR beta chain derives from a study of cytomegalovirus exposure and HLA in healthy donors. PCR primers comprised 60 Vbeta and 13 Jbeta primers. The data were produced by immunoSEQ multiplex PCR, yet TCRdb's version contains in-frame clones alone and is incomplete. The sample includes 130,000 to 150,000 clones, around 85% of them seen just once. CDR3 length: 13 residues. The J segment lost 7 bases and the V segment lost 7 bases, leaving 5 bases of the junction unmatched. Germline values: CDR1 LNHDA, CDR2 SQIVND (reference sequence). The TCR comes from a man aged 40-49 years in good health and CMV-seropositive. J is TRBJ2-1 and V is TRBV19; TRBD2 agrees at 9 bases. The sequenced sample consisted of PBMCs. The CDR3: CASKAGGLNEQFF. The CDR3, as DNA: TGTGCCAGTAAAGCGGGAGGCTTGAATGAGCAGTTCTTC.